These 21 T cell receptor beta chains originate from one sample sequenced in a study of blood T cell repertoires in COVID-19. Libraries were prepared by immunoSEQ multiplex PCR; TCRdb keeps only in-frame clonotypes and omits some of them. This sample has around 200,000 clones, with more than 70% found just once. The sequencing sample was made of peripheral blood. These receptors originate from a woman of 80 years or more with active or convalescent COVID-19.

This clone has at least ten counts. This rearrangement joins TRBV3-1 (or the pseudogene TRBV3-2) to TRBJ1-3; no clear D gene. V lost 4 bases to trimming and J lost 0 bases, with 13 bases between them. Germline CDR1 and CDR2: LGHDT and YNNKEL (reference sequence). The CDR3 covers 16 residues. In DNA, the CDR3 is TGTGCCAGCAGCCCCTTCGGGTCCTACTCTGGAAACACCATATATTTT. Its translation is CASSPFGSYSGNTIYF.

The chain has TRBV3-1 (or the pseudogene TRBV3-2) and TRBJ2-5; 7 bases agree with TRBD2. Trimming at V came to 2 bases and at J to 5 bases, leaving 8 bases not matched to a gene. Germline V gene sequence: CDR1 LGHDT, CDR2 YNNKEL (reference sequence). This CDR3 is built from 15 residues. DNA for the CDR3: TGTGCCAGCAGCCAATACCAGCGGGGTGGGGAGACCCAGTACTTC. Its translation is CASSQYQRGGETQYF.

This clone was counted a single time. The genes are TRBV18 and TRBJ2-1, with TRBD1 as a possible D gene (5 bases). Germline V gene data show CDR1 as KGHSH and CDR2 as LQKENI. V lost 6 bases to trimming and J lost 5 bases, with 17 bases between them. The CDR3 loop spans 15 amino acids. The CDR3 nucleotides read TGTGCCAGCTCCGAAGGGCAGGGTATGAACAATGAGCAGTTCTTC. Residues: CASSEGQGMNNEQFF. The full variable domain, rest sourced from reference TRBV18 and TRBJ2-1, is NAGVMQNPRHLVRRRGQEARLRCSPMKGHSHVYWYRQLPEEGLKFMVYLQKENIIDESGMPKERFSAEFPKEGPSILRIQQVVRGDSAAYFCASSEGQGMNNEQFFGPGTRLTVL.

This clone occurred once. The rearrangement links TRBV4-3 to TRBJ2-3; 12 bases align to TRBD1. V shed 4 bases and J 5 bases; nucleotides not matched to a gene: 10. Germline CDR1 LGHNA, CDR2 YSLEER. This CDR3 is built from 17 residues. CDR3 loop: CASSRTGTGGAVDTQYF. Written as DNA, the CDR3 is TGCGCCAGCAGCCGCACCGGGACAGGGGGCGCGGTAGATACGCAGTATTTT.

This clone was found a few times. The gene calls are TRBV27 and TRBJ2-5, with D perhaps matching TRBD2 (6 bases). This CDR3 contains 13 residues. The V end was cut by 5 bases, the J end by 7 bases, with 14 bases between. In germline, CDR1 is MNHEY, CDR2 SMNVEV (reference sequence). CDR3 DNA: TGTGCCAGCAGTGCCGGGAGTATGGGGACCCAGTACTTC. Encoded protein: CASSAGSMGTQYF.

The rearrangement joins TRBV19 to TRBJ2-5; D is possibly TRBD2 (6 bases). V was trimmed by 5 bases and J by 4 bases, leaving 23 bases between them. The germline CDR1 and CDR2 sequences are LNHDA and SQIVND (reference sequence). The CDR3 has 17 amino acids. CDR3 DNA sequence: TGTGCCAGTAGTCCCACGGGGGTATTCTTCCCCCCAGAGACCCAGTACTTC. It encodes CASSPTGVFFPPETQYF.

In its sample, this clone was seen a few times. This chain connects TRBV5-1 to TRBJ2-1; 7 bases align to TRBD2. The V gene's germline CDR1 is SGHRS and CDR2 YFSETQ. The CDR3 extends over 15 amino acids. The V gene end was trimmed by 5 bases and the J gene end by 6 bases; junction bases not matched to a gene: 11. CDR3 residues: CASSEGWTSINEQFF. The CDR3 nucleotides are TGCGCCAGCAGTGAAGGCTGGACTAGTATCAATGAGCAGTTCTTC. The full variable domain, completed using reference TRBV5-1 and TRBJ2-1, is KAGVTQTPRYLIKTRGQQVTLSCSPISGHRSVSWYQQTPGQGLQFLFEYFSETQRNKGNFPGRFSGRQFSNSRSEMNVSTLELGDSALYLCASSEGWTSINEQFFGPGTRLTVL.

The chain joins TRBV7-8 to TRBJ1-1, with unresolved D. The germline V gene has CDR1 SGHVS and CDR2 FQNEAQ. The CDR3 runs to 14 residues. Between the trimmed V and J ends, which lost 7 bases and 1 base, there was a span of 13 bases. The CDR3 is CASTQRLGNTEAFF. In DNA form, the CDR3 reads TGTGCCAGCACCCAGAGGTTGGGGAACACTGAAGCTTTCTTT.

The chain is built from TRBV4-1 and TRBJ2-2; D might be TRBD1 (5 bases). Trimming took 4 bases from V and 1 from J, leaving 10 bases between them. Germline V gene lookup returns CDR1 MGHRA and CDR2 YSYEKL. The CDR3 covers 15 residues. The CDR3 sequence: CASSRPTVNTGELFF. CDR3 coding DNA: TGCGCCAGCAGCCGGCCGACAGTGAACACCGGGGAGCTGTTTTTT.

The chain carries TRBV5-6 and TRBJ1-6; D is undetermined. The V and J ends lost 3 bases and 2 bases respectively, with 9 bases between them. Per the germline V gene, CDR1 is SGHDT and CDR2 is YYEEEE. The CDR3 runs 15 residues. CDR3 DNA sequence: TGTGCCAGCAGCTCTCAACTTCCCTATAATTCACCCCTCCACTTT. The encoded protein is CASSSQLPYNSPLHF.

The chain joins TRBV4-3 to TRBJ1-1; D gene unclear. CDR1 and CDR2 (germline): LGHNA, YSLEER. The V end lost 0 bases, the J end lost 2 bases, and 7 bases lay between the germline ends. The CDR3 has 14 amino acids. CDR3: CASSQDLRNTEAFF. The CDR3 DNA sequence: TGCGCCAGCAGCCAAGATCTCAGAAACACTGAAGCTTTCTTT.

V gene TRBV7-2 combines with J gene TRBJ2-7, with 8 bases lining up with TRBD1. CDR1 is SGHTA and CDR2 is FQGNSA in the germline V gene. V gave up 0 bases and J gave up 3 bases; unmatched junction bases: 10. The CDR3 contains 17 residues. CDR3 nucleotides: TGTGCCAGCAGCTTAGCCTTTCCAGGACAGGGCGACTACGAGCAGTACTTC. Its protein is CASSLAFPGQGDYEQYF.

The chain recombines TRBV4-2 with TRBJ1-4, with TRBD1 matching 7 bases. Germline-derived CDR1 and CDR2 are LGHNA and YNFKEQ. J gave up 8 bases and V 0 bases, and 6 bases lay outside the gene matches. The CDR3 is 15 amino acids. The CDR3 DNA is TGTGCCAGCAGCCAAGAAGAGGGGGCAAGAGAAAAACTGTTTTTT. Amino acid sequence: CASSQEEGAREKLFF.

The chain uses TRBV20-1 and TRBJ2-7, with 8 bases matching TRBD2. V was clipped by 6 bases and J by 2 bases; unmatched bases: 9. From germline, CDR1 is DFQATT and CDR2 SNEGSKA (reference sequence). The CDR3 spans 14 residues. This CDR3 reads CSASSGVTPYEQYF. The DNA for the CDR3 is TGCAGTGCAAGTAGCGGGGTCACCCCCTACGAGCAGTACTTC.

V and J are TRBV19 and TRBJ2-5, with TRBD1 identical over 9 bases. Trimming took 5 bases from V and 3 from J; bases not matched to a gene: 7. The CDR3 sequence is 15 residues long. CDR1 LNHDA and CDR2 SQIVND come from the germline V gene (reference sequence). CDR3 in amino acids: CASSFRDRAEETQYF. The CDR3 region has the DNA TGTGCCAGTAGTTTCCGGGACAGGGCAGAAGAGACCCAGTACTTC.

This clone showed up just a few times. J is TRBJ1-5 and V is TRBV2; the D gene is possibly TRBD1 (5 bases). Germline CDR1 is SNHLY and CDR2 is FYNNEI. Trimming cost V 7 bases and J 0 bases, with 13 bases left between them. The CDR3 is 15 residues long. CDR3 DNA: TGTGCCAGCACTGAGACAGTTTATAGCAATCAGCCCCAGCATTTT. The encoded protein is CASTETVYSNQPQHF.

J is TRBJ2-7 and V is TRBV7-9; 11 bases map to TRBD1. The CDR3 runs to 14 residues. CDR1 and CDR2 from the germline V gene are SEHNR and FQNEAQ (reference sequence). The ends lost 5 bases at V and 7 bases at J; junction bases unmatched: 7. The CDR3, as DNA: TGTGCCAGCAGCCTAGGACAGGGGGCAGGTGAGCAGTACTTC. Its translation is CASSLGQGAGEQYF.

The chain has TRBV29-1 and TRBJ2-5; D possibly corresponds to TRBD2 (6 bases). The germline V gene encodes CDR1 SQVTM and CDR2 ANQGSEA. The V end lost 5 bases, the J end lost 5 bases, and 12 bases lay between the germline ends. The CDR3 is made up of 12 amino acids. The CDR3 loop is CSVFGGRETQYF. The CDR3 DNA sequence: TGCAGCGTTTTCGGGGGACGGGAGACCCAGTACTTC.

This chain connects TRBV27 to TRBJ2-7, with 7 bases aligning to TRBD2. Germline assignment: CDR1 MNHEY and CDR2 SMNVEV (reference sequence). The length of the CDR3 is 18 residues. Germline trimming cut 5 bases from V and 4 bases from J; bases unmatched to any gene: 20. Written as DNA, the CDR3 is TGTGCCAGCAGTACGAATCTGGCCTCTTTTTTGGGGGGGTACGAGCAGTACTTC. Encoded protein: CASSTNLASFLGGYEQYF.

The chain recombines TRBV7-8 with TRBJ1-1, with a tentative D call TRBD1 (6 bases). With 1 base removed from V and 5 bases from J, the gap between germline ends came to 17 bases. CDR3 length: 16 amino acids. From germline, CDR1 is SGHVS and CDR2 FQNEAQ. DNA of the CDR3: TGTGCCAGCAGCTTAGATGGTGAGGGGGTGGATACTGAAGCTTTCTTT. As protein: CASSLDGEGVDTEAFF.

This chain uses TRBV27 with TRBJ1-1, with 7 bases that match TRBD1. V trimming: 5 bases; J trimming: 5 bases; junction bases outside the gene matches: 11. Per the germline V gene, CDR1 is MNHEY and CDR2 is SMNVEV (reference sequence). This CDR3 has 15 residues. CDR3 sequence: CASSRPTGERTEAFF. As DNA, the CDR3 is TGTGCCAGCAGTCGCCCAACAGGGGAGAGGACTGAAGCTTTCTTT.